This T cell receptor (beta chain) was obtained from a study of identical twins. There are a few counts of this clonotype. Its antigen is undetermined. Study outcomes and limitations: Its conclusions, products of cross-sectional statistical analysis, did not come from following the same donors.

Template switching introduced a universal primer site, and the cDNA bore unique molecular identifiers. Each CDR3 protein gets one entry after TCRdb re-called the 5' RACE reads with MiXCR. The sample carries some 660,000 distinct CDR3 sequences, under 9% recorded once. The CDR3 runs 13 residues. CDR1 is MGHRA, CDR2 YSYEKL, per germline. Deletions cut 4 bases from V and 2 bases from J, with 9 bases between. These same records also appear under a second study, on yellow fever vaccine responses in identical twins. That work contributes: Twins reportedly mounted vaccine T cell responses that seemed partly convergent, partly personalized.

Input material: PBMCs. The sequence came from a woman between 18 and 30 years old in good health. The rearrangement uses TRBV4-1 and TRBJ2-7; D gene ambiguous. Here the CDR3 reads CASSLSRTYEQYF. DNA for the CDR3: TGCGCCAGCAGCCTGAGCAGGACCTACGAGCAGTACTTC.